The following is a TCR beta chain sequence with its context. The protocol was immunoSEQ multiplex PCR, while the TCRdb copy is restricted to in-frame clones and leaves out a portion. The table lists roughly 46,000 clones, 91% of them singletons. Germline CDR1 is SGHRS and CDR2 is YFSETQ. The CDR3 is made up of 13 amino acids. V lost 2 bases and J lost 3, with 8 bases in between. The data were obtained in a study of OX40 agonist ivuxolimab in advanced cancers. Study context: Across the patients, intravenous ivuxolimab was delivered every 2 weeks at 0.01 to 10 mg/kg.

This TCR derives from an adult with an advanced solid tumor such as melanoma, head and neck, liver or kidney cancer. The V gene is TRBV5-1, the J gene TRBJ1-2, with no clear D. Sequences were derived from CD4+ or CD8+ T cells sorted from blood, sampled in a trial of the OX40 agonist ivuxolimab. The DNA for the CDR3 is TGCGCCAGCAGCTTCGGGGTTGACTATGGCTACACCTTC. Its translation: CASSFGVDYGYTF.